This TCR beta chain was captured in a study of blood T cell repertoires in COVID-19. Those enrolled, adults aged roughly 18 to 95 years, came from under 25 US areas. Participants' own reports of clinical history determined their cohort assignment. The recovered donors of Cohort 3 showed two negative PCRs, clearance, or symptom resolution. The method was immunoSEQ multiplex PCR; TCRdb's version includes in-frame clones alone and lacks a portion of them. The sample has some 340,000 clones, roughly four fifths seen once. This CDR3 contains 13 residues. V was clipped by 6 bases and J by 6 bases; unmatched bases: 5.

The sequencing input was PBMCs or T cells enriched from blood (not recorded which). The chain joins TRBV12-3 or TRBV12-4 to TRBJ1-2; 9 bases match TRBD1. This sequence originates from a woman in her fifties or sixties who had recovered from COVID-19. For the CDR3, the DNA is TGTGCCAGCAGGGTAACAGGGGGCCATGGCTACACCTTC. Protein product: CASRVTGGHGYTF.